This T cell receptor beta chain is from a study of metastatic and nonmetastatic thyroid tumors. Whole-study context: Both malignant and benign thyroid patients supplied peripheral blood and tumor or nodule tissue samples, across which the repertoires of these patients were then compared.

This clone was recorded at least ten times. Its cognate antigen is unknown. Study findings and constraints: According to reports, the diversity of TCR beta was significantly higher in malignant thyroid tumors than in benign nodules, and this held in both blood and tumor samples.

Per the germline V gene, CDR1 is SGHKS and CDR2 is YYEKEE (reference sequence). Between the trimmed V and J ends, which lost 2 bases and 6 bases, there was a span of 21 bases. The CDR3 is 16 amino acids. Among the patients, none had received any treatment before thyroid surgery. Original processing notes: Between-group CDR3 differences, defined by clinicopathological status, yielded a distant-metastasis classifier for papillary thyroid cancer. TCRdb used MiXCR to call clones anew from the PCR reads. The V and J calls come from TCRdb's annotation, not from the publication. Of about 43,000 clones detected, about 3.3% appear once; the ten largest clones hold approximately 9.8%.

This receptor was identified in a female donor with papillary thyroid cancer or a benign thyroid nodule (not recorded which). Some clones in this sample may be carry-over from other donors' samples. The sequencing sample was made of blood. The chain uses TRBV5-5 and TRBJ2-7, with a possible D match to TRBD2 (6 bases). The CDR3 sequence: CASSLRGLGIPREQYF. The CDR3 nucleotides are TGTGCCAGCAGCTTAAGGGGACTGGGCATCCCCCGCGAGCAGTACTTC.